What follows are 9 T cell receptor beta chains derived from one specimen sequenced in a study of control samples from healthy donors and cancer patients. The method was immunoSEQ multiplex PCR; TCRdb's version includes in-frame clones alone and lacks a portion of them. The data show some 56,000 clones, 90% to 95% seen once. Sequencing input: blood. The receptors were sampled from a man aged 25-40 years in good health.

This chain connects TRBV7-9 to TRBJ1-3; no clear D gene. This CDR3 has 11 amino acids. Germline V gene data show CDR1 as SEHNR and CDR2 as FQNEAQ (reference sequence). V shed 6 bases and J shed 2 bases, with 2 bases lying between them. The DNA of the CDR3 is TGTGCCAGCAGGGCTGGAAACACCATATATTTT. It encodes CASRAGNTIYF.

This rearrangement joins TRBV6-5 to TRBJ1-1; a possible D gene is TRBD1 (5 bases). The CDR3 runs to 14 residues. V lost 6 bases, J lost 1 base, and 12 bases lay in between. Germline V gene lookup returns CDR1 MNHEY and CDR2 SVGAGI. CDR3 sequence: CASRGGWENTEAFF. As DNA, the CDR3 is TGTGCCAGCAGGGGGGGATGGGAGAACACTGAAGCTTTCTTT.

V and J are TRBV7-9 and TRBJ2-3; no clear D gene. V was cut by 2 bases and J by 6 bases, with 15 bases left in between. The CDR3 extends over 15 amino acids. The V gene's germline CDR1 is SEHNR and CDR2 FQNEAQ (reference sequence). The CDR3 spells CASSLLVPLGDTQYF. The DNA for the CDR3 is TGTGCCAGCAGCTTACTAGTACCCCTCGGGGATACGCAGTATTTT.

The chain carries TRBV5-1 and TRBJ2-7, with 9 bases lining up with TRBD1. The CDR3 contains 16 residues. CDR1 and CDR2 (germline): SGHRS, YFSETQ. V lost 1 base, J lost 1 base, and 6 bases stayed unmatched. The CDR3 sequence: CASSLNPGQGSYEQYF. The CDR3 DNA is TGCGCCAGCAGCTTGAATCCGGGACAGGGATCCTACGAGCAGTACTTC.

In its sample, this clone was seen once. The chain joins TRBV5-1 to TRBJ1-2; 8 positions match TRBD1. Looked up from germline, CDR1 is SGHRS and CDR2 is YFSETQ. This CDR3 has 13 amino acids. V lost 4 bases and J lost 2; bases outside the gene matches: 1. The CDR3 DNA reads TGCGCCAGCAGCCAGGGGGCAAACTATGGCTACACCTTC. Encoded protein: CASSQGANYGYTF.

The chain carries TRBV27 and TRBJ1-5, with D unresolved. The germline CDR1 and CDR2 sequences are MNHEY and SMNVEV (reference sequence). V dropped 5 bases and J dropped 0 bases, with 14 bases sitting between them. The CDR3 extends over 16 amino acids. DNA of the CDR3: TGTGCCAGCAGTCTGACTACGTTGGGTAGCAATCAGCCCCAGCATTTT. Translation: CASSLTTLGSNQPQHF.

The chain is built from TRBV5-1 and TRBJ2-1; TRBD2 is a possible D gene (6 bases). CDR1 SGHRS and CDR2 YFSETQ come from the germline V gene. CDR3 length equals 14 residues. V lost 6 bases and J 4 bases, leaving 14 bases between the germline ends. The CDR3 DNA is TGCGCCAGCAAAACGGCGGGACGGTACAATGAGCAGTTCTTC. Its protein is CASKTAGRYNEQFF.

Worth noting for this clone: Other DNA sequences in the sample encode the same CDR3. The chain is built from TRBV6-4 and TRBJ2-3; 12 bases match TRBD2. The CDR3 contains 15 residues. Germline lookup yields CDR1 MRHNA and CDR2 SNTAGT. J was trimmed by 5 bases and V by 4 bases; bases with no gene match: 4. CDR3 sequence: CASSAGLAGRDTQYF. CDR3 coding DNA: TGTGCCAGCAGTGCCGGACTAGCGGGACGAGATACGCAGTATTTT.

This CDR3 is CASSFAYEQYF. The DNA of the CDR3 is TGTGCCAGCAGCTTCGCCTACGAGCAGTACTTC. The chain is built from TRBV7-9 and TRBJ2-7; D uncertain. CDR1 and CDR2 (germline): SEHNR, FQNEAQ (reference sequence). The V end was cut by 3 bases, the J end by 2 bases, with 2 bases between. There are 11 residues in the CDR3.